This T cell receptor (beta chain) was documented in a study of Tregs in tolerant kidney transplant recipients. Background on the study: Mixed chimerism was transient after nonmyeloablative marrow transplants from related graft donors.

Clones were sequenced by immunoSEQ multiplex PCR, and TCRdb holds only the in-frame ones, with some missing. The repertoire holds 110,000 or so clones, with roughly 89% as singletons. Study-wide points: Antigen-driven expansion was suggested because donor-specific Tregs expanded more than all Tregs in tolerant patients.

Comments on this clone: Its target is not known.

V shed 5 bases, J shed 3 bases, and the junction held 4 bases outside the gene matches. The CDR3 length is 13 residues. The V gene's germline CDR1 is SGHVS and CDR2 FQNEAQ. The sample in question was CD4+ T cells from blood, obtained before the transplant. The TCR comes from a human donor who received a combined kidney and bone marrow transplant. The genes are TRBV7-8 and TRBJ2-7, with 7 bases identical to TRBD1. CDR3 amino acids: CASSPGTDYEQYF. The CDR3, as DNA: TGTGCCAGCAGCCCAGGGACAGACTACGAGCAGTACTTC. The whole variable domain, filled in from reference TRBV7-8 and TRBJ2-7, reads GAGVSQSPRYKVAKRGQDVALRCDPISGHVSLFWYQQALGQGPEFLTYFQNEAQLDKSGLPSDRFFAERPEGSVSTLKIQRTQQEDSAVYLCASSPGTDYEQYFGPGTRLTVT.